Listed here are 3 T cell receptor beta chains from one sample, sequenced in a study of blood T cell repertoires in COVID-19. Assay: immunoSEQ multiplex PCR; the TCRdb copy retains only in-frame clones and omits some. The profile shows around 250,000 clones, about four fifths of them singletons. The sequenced sample consisted of peripheral blood. The source of these receptors is a woman in her thirties or forties who had recovered from COVID-19.

This clone has a single count. The rearrangement links TRBV5-1 to TRBJ2-3; D possibly corresponds to TRBD1 (6 bases). The ends were cut back, 0 bases at V and 5 bases at J, with 13 bases in the middle. Germline CDR1 reads SGHRS; CDR2 reads YFSETQ. CDR3 length equals 15 residues. The CDR3 nucleotides are TGCGCCAGCAGCTTGGCCATGTCAGGGGAAGATACGCAGTATTTT. Translating gives CASSLAMSGEDTQYF.

The chain couples TRBV11-2 to TRBJ2-3; TRBD2 matches at 10 bases. The CDR3 runs 15 residues. Trimming took 5 bases from V and 5 from J; bases not matched to a gene: 7. Germline lookup yields CDR1 SGHAT and CDR2 FQNNGV. CDR3 coding DNA: TGTGCCAGCAGCCCTAGCGGGGGTTATCGAGATACGCAGTATTTT. Protein product: CASSPSGGYRDTQYF.

The chain uses TRBV3-1 (or the pseudogene TRBV3-2) and TRBJ2-7; TRBD1 matches 9 bases. The germline gives CDR1 LGHDT, CDR2 YNNKEL (reference sequence). CDR3 length: 16 amino acids. V was pared by 0 bases and J by 4 bases, with 7 bases of the junction left unmatched. The CDR3 reads CASSQDGGTGSYEQYF. In nucleotides, the CDR3 is TGTGCCAGCAGCCAAGATGGCGGGACAGGGTCATACGAGCAGTACTTC.